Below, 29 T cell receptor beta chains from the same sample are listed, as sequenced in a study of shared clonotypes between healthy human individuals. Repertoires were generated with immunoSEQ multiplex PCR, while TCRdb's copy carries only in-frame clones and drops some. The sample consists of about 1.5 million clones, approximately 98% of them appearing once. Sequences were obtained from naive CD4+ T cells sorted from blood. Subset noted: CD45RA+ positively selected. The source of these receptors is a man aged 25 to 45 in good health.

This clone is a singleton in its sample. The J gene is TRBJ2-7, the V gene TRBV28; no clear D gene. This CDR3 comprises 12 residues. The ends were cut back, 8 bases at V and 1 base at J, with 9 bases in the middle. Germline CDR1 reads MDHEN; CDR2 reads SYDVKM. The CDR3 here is CASALQSYEQYF. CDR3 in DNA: TGTGCCAGCGCTCTACAATCCTACGAGCAGTACTTC.

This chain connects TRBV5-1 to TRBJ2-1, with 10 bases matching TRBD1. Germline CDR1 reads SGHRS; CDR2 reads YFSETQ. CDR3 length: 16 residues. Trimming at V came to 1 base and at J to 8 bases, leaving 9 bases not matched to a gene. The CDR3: CASSLSLGQGRDEQFF. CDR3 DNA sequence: TGCGCCAGCAGCTTGTCTCTGGGACAGGGGAGAGATGAGCAGTTCTTC.

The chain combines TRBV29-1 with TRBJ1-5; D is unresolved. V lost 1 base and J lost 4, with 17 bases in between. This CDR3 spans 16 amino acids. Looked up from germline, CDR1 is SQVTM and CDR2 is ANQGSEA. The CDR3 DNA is TGCAGCGTTGAAGCTTCTCGCCCCTACCCTAATCAGCCCCAGCATTTT. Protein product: CSVEASRPYPNQPQHF.

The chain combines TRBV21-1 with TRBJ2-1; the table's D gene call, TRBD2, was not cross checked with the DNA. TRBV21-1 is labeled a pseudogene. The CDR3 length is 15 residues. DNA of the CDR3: TGTGCCAGCAGCAATTTAGCGGGAAGGATTCGTGAGCAGTTCTTC. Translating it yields CASSNLAGRIREQFF.

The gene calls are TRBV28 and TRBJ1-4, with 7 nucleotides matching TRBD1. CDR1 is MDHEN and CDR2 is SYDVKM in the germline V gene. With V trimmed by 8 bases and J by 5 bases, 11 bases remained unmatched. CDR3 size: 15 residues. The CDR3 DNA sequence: TGTGCCAGCCGAGACCCGGGCAGGGGGAATGAAAAACTGTTTTTT. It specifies CASRDPGRGNEKLFF.

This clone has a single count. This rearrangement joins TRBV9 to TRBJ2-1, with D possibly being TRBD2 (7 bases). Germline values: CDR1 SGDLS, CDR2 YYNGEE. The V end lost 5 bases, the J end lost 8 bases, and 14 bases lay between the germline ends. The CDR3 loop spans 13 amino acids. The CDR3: CASRGGGLDEQFF. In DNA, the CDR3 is TGTGCCAGCAGGGGAGGGGGACTGGATGAGCAGTTCTTC.

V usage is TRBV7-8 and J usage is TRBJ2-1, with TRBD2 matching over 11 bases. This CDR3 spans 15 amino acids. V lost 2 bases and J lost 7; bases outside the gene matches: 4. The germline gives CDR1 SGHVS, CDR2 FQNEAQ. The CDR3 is CASSLYTSGRNEQFF. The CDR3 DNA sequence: TGTGCCAGCAGCTTATACACTAGCGGGAGAAATGAGCAGTTCTTC.

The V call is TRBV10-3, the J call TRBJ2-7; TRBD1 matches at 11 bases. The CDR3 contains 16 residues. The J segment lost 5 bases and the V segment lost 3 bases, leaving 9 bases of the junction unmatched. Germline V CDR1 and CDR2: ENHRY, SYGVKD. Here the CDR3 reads CAISDPGQGAVNEQYF. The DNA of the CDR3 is TGTGCCATCAGTGACCCAGGACAGGGGGCGGTTAACGAGCAGTACTTC.

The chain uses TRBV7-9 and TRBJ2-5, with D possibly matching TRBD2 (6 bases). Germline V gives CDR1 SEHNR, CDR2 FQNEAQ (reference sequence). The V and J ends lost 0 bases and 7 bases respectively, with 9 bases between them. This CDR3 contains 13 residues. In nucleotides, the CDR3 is TGTGCCAGCAGCTTAGCGACAGCGGGGACCCAGTACTTC. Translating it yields CASSLATAGTQYF.

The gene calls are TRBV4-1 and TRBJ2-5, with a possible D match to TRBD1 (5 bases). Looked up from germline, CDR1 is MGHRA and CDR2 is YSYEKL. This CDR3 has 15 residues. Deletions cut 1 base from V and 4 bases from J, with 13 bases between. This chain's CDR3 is CASSQVNTGPETQYF. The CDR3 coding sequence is TGCGCCAGCAGCCAAGTAAATACAGGACCAGAGACCCAGTACTTC.

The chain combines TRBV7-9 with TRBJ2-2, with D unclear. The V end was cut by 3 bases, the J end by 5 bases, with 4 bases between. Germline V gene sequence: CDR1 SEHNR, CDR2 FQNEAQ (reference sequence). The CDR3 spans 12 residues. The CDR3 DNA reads TGTGCCAGCAGCTTTATTACCGGGGAGCTGTTTTTT. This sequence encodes CASSFITGELFF.

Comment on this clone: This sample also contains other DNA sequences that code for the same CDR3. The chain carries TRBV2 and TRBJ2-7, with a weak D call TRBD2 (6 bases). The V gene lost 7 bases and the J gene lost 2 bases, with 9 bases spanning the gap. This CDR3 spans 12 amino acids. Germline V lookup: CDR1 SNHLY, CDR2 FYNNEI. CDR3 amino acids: CASTGETYEQYF. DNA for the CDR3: TGTGCCAGCACGGGAGAAACCTACGAGCAGTACTTC. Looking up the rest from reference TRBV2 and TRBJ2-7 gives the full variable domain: EPEVTQTPSHQVTQMGQEVILRCVPISNHLYFYWYRQILGQKVEFLVSFYNNEISEKSEIFDDQFSVERPDGSNFTLKIRSTKLEDSAMYFCASTGETYEQYFGPGTRLTVT.

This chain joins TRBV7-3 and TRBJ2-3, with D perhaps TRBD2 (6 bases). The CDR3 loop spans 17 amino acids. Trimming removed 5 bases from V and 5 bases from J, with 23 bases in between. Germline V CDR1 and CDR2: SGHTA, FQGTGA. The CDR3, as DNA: TGTGCCAGCAGCCAAAACGGGGGACTCCTCCTCCAAGATACGCAGTATTTT. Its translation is CASSQNGGLLLQDTQYF. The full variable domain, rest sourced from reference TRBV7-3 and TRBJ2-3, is GAGVSQTPSNKVTEKGKYVELRCDPISGHTALYWYRQSLGQGPEFLIYFQGTGAADDSGLPNDRFFAVRPEGSVSTLKIQRTERGDSAVYLCASSQNGGLLLQDTQYFGPGTRLTVL.

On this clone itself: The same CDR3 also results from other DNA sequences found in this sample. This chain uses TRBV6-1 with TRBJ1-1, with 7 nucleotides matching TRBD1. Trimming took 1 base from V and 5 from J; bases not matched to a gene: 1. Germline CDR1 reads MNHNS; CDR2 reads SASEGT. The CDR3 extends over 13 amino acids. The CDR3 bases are TGTGCCAGCAGTGAAGGCAGGGGGACTGAAGCTTTCTTT. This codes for CASSEGRGTEAFF.

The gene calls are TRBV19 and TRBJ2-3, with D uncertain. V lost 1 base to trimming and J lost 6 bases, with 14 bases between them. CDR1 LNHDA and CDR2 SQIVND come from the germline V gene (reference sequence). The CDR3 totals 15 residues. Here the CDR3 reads CASSIGMASSDTQYF. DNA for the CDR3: TGTGCCAGTAGTATAGGTATGGCCTCCAGCGATACGCAGTATTTT.

For the CDR3, the DNA is TGTGCCTGTACTTCGCTAGCGGGGAACTACAATGAGCAGTTCTTC. Protein product: CACTSLAGNYNEQFF. This sequence joins TRBV10-3 and TRBJ2-1; 9 bases are a match to TRBD2. Germline-derived CDR1 and CDR2 are ENHRY and SYGVKD. J lost 3 bases, V lost 11 bases, and 11 bases had no gene match. This CDR3 comprises 15 residues.

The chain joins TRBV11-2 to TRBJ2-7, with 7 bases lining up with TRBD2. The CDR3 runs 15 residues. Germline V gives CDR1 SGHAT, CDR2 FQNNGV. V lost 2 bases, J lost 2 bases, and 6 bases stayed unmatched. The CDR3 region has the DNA TGTGCCAGCAGCTTAAGGCTAGCGGATACCTACGAGCAGTACTTC. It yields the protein CASSLRLADTYEQYF.

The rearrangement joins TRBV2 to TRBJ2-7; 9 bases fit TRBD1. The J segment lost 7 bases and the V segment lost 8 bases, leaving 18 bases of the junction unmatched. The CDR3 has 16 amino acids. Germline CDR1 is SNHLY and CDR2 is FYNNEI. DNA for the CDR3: TGTGCCAGCTCCCGGAGGGGACAGGGTGTCCCTTGGGAGCAGTACTTC. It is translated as CASSRRGQGVPWEQYF.

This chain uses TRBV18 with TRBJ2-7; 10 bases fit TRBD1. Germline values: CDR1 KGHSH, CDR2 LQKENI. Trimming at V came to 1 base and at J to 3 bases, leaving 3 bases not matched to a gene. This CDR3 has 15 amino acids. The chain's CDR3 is CASSPRQGAGYEQYF. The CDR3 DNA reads TGTGCCAGCTCACCACGACAGGGGGCGGGCTACGAGCAGTACTTC.

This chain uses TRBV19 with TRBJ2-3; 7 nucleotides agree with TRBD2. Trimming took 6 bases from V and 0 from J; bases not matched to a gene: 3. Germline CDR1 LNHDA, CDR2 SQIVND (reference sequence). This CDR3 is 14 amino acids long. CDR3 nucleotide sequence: TGTGCCAGTAGAGCTAGCGGTAGCACAGATACGCAGTATTTT. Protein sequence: CASRASGSTDTQYF.

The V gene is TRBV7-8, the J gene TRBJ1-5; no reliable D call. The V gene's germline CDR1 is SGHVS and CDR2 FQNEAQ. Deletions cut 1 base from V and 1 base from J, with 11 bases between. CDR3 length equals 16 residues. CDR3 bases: TGTGCCAGCAGCTTAGTTGGCCATCGAAGCAATCAGCCCCAGCATTTT. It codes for CASSLVGHRSNQPQHF.

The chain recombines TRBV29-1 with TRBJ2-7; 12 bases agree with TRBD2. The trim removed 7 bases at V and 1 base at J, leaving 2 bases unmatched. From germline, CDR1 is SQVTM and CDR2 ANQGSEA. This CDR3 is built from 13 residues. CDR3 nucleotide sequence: TGCAGCGCGGGACTAGCGGGTTCCTACGAGCAGTACTTC. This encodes CSAGLAGSYEQYF.

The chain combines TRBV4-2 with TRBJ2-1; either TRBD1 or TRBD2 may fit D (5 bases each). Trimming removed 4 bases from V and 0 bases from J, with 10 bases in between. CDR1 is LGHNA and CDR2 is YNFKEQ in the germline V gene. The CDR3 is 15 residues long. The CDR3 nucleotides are TGTGCCAGCAGCCCGGGACCATTCTCCTACAATGAGCAGTTCTTC. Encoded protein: CASSPGPFSYNEQFF.

CDR3 sequence reads: CASNPEPGQGHSYEQYF. The CDR3, as DNA: TGCGCCAGCAACCCTGAACCGGGACAGGGGCACTCCTACGAGCAGTACTTC. The V and J genes are TRBV5-1 and TRBJ2-7; TRBD1 agrees at 10 bases. This CDR3 is built from 17 residues. The junction had 12 bases not matched to a gene; V was cut back by 6 bases and J by 0 bases. Germline V gene lookup returns CDR1 SGHRS and CDR2 YFSETQ. Full variable domain (rest looked up from reference TRBV5-1 and TRBJ2-7): KAGVTQTPRYLIKTRGQQVTLSCSPISGHRSVSWYQQTPGQGLQFLFEYFSETQRNKGNFPGRFSGRQFSNSRSEMNVSTLELGDSALYLCASNPEPGQGHSYEQYFGPGTRLTVT.

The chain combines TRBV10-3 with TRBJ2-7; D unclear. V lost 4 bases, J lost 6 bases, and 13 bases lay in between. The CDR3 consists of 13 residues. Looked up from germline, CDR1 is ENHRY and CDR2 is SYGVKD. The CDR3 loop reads CAISGALGVEQYF. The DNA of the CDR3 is TGTGCCATCAGTGGCGCCCTTGGGGTCGAGCAGTACTTC.

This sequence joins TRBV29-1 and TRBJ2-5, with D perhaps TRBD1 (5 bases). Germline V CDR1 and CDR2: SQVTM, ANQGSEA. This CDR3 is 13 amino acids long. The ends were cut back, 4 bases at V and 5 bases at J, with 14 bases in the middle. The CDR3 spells CSVVGRVGETQYF. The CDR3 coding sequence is TGCAGCGTTGTAGGCAGGGTCGGGGAGACCCAGTACTTC.

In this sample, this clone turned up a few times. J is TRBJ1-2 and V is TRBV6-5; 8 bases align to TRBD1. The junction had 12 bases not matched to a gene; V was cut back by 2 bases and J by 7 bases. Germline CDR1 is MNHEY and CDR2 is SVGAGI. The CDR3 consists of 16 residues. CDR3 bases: TGTGCCAGCAGTTACCGCCTGGGCAGGGGGCGGGTTGGCTACACCTTC. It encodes CASSYRLGRGRVGYTF.

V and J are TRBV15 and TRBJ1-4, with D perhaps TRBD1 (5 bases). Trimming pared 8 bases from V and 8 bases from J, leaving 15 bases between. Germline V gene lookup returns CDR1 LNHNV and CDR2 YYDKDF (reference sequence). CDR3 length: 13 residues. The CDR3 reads CATGQGAREKLFF. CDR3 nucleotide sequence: TGTGCCACCGGGCAGGGCGCGAGAGAAAAACTGTTTTTT.

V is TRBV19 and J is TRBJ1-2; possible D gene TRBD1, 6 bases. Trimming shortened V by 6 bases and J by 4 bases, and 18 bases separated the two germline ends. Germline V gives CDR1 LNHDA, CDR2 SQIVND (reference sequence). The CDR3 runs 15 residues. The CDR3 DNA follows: TGTGCCAGTAGCTCGGGGCGAACAGGGTTCTATGGCTACACCTTC. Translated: CASSSGRTGFYGYTF.